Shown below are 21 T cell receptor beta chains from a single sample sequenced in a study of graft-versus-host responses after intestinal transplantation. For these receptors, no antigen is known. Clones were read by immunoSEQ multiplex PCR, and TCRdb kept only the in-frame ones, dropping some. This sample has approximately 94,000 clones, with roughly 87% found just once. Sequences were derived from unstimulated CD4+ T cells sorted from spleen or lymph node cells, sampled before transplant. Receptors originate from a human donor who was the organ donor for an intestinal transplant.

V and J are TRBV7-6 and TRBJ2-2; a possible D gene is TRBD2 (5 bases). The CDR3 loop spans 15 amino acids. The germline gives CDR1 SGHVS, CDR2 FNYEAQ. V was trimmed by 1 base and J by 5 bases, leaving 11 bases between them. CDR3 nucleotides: TGTGCCAGCAGCTTAGGGACCCCGGGGACCGGGGAGCTGTTTTTT. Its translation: CASSLGTPGTGELFF.

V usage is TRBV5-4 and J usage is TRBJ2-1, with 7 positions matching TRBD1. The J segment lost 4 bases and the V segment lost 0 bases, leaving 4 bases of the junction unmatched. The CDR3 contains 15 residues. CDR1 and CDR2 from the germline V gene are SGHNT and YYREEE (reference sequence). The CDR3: CASSLEGANYNEQFF. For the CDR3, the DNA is TGTGCCAGCAGCTTGGAGGGGGCCAATTACAATGAGCAGTTCTTC.

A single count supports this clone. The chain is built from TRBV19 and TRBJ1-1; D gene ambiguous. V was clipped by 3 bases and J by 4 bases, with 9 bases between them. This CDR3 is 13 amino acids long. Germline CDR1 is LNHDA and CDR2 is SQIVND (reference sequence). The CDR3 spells CASSMVGSTEAFF. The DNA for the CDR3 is TGTGCCAGTAGTATGGTAGGGTCCACTGAAGCTTTCTTT. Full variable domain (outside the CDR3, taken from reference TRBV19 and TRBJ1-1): DGGITQSPKYLFRKEGQNVTLSCEQNLNHDAMYWYRQDPGQGLRLIYYSQIVNDFQKGDIAEGYSVSREKKESFPLTVTSAQKNPTAFYLCASSMVGSTEAFFGQGTRLTVV.

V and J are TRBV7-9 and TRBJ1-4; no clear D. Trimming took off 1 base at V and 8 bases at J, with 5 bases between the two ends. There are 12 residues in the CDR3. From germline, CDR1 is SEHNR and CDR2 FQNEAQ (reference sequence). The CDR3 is CASSLVEEKLFF. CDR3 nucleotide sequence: TGTGCCAGCAGCTTAGTAGAGGAAAAACTGTTTTTT.

CDR3 DNA: TGTGCCAGCAGCGCAGGGGGGATTAGTGAGACCCAGTACTTC. It translates to CASSAGGISETQYF. The rearrangement uses TRBV9 and TRBJ2-5, with D possibly being TRBD1 (7 bases). This CDR3 contains 14 residues. Germline V gene lookup returns CDR1 SGDLS and CDR2 YYNGEE. Between the trimmed V and J ends, which lost 3 bases and 5 bases, there was a span of 14 bases.

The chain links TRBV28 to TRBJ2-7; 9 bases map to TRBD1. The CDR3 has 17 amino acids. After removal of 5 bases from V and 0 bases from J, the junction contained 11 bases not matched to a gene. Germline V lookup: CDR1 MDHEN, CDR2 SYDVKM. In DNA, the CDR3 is TGTGCCAGCAGTGCCTTCGGACAGGGGCGATACTCCTACGAGCAGTACTTC. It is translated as CASSAFGQGRYSYEQYF.

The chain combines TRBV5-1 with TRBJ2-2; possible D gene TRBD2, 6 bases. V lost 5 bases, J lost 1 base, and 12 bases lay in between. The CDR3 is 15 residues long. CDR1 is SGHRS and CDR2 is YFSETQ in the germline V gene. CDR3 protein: CASREGLWNTGELFF. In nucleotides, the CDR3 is TGCGCCAGCAGGGAGGGACTTTGGAACACCGGGGAGCTGTTTTTT.

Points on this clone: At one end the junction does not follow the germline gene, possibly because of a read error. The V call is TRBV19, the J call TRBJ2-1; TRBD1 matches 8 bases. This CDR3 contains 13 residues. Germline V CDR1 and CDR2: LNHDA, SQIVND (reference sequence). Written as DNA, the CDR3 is TGTGCCAGTATGGGGACAGGTACTAATGATCAGTTCTTC. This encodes CASMGTGTNDQFF.

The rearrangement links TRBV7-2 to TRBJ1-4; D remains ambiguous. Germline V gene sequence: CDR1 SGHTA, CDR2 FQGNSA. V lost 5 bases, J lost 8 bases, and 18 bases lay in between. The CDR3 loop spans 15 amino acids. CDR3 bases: TGTGCCAGCAGCCTTTCAAGCGGCCCACGGGAAAAACTGTTTTTT. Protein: CASSLSSGPREKLFF.

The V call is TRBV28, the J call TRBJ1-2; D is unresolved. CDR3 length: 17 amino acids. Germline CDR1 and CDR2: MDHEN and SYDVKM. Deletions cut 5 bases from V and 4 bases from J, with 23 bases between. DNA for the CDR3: TGTGCCAGCAGTGCCCGAGATTTTTCCTCCGAGGCCTATGGCTACACCTTC. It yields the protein CASSARDFSSEAYGYTF.

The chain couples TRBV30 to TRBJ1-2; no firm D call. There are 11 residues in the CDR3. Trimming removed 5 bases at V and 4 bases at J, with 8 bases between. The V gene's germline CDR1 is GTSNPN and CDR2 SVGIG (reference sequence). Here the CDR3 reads CAWGRSYGYTF. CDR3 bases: TGTGCCTGGGGCAGGAGCTATGGCTACACCTTC.

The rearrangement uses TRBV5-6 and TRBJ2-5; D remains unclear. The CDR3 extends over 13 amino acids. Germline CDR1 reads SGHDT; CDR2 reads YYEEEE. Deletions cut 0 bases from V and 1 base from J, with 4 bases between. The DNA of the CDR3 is TGTGCCAGCAGCTTGGACAGCCAAGAGACCCAGTACTTC. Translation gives CASSLDSQETQYF.

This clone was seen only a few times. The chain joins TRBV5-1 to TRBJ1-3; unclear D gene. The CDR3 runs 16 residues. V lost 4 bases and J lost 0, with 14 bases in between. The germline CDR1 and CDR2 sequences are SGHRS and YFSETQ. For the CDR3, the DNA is TGCGCCAGCAGCCCACAATCGGGGAACTCTGGAAACACCATATATTTT. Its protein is CASSPQSGNSGNTIYF.

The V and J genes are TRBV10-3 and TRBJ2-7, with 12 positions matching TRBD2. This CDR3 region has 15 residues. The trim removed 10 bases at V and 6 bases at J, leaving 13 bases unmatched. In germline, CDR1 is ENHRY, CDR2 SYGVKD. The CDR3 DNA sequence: TGTGCCACCCTCCCGGCTAGCGGGGGGGCCCCCGAGCAGTACTTC. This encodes CATLPASGGAPEQYF.

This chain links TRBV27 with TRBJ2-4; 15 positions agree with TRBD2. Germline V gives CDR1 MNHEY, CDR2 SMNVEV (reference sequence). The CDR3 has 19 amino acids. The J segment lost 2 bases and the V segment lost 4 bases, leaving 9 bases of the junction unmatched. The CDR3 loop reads CASSSSGLAGGGTKNIQYF. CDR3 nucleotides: TGTGCCAGCAGTTCGTCGGGACTAGCGGGGGGCGGAACCAAAAACATTCAGTACTTC.

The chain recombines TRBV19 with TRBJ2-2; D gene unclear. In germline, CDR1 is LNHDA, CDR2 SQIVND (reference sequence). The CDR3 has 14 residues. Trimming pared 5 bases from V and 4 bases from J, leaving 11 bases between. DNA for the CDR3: TGTGCCAGTAGTGAATACTCTCTCACCGGGGAGCTGTTTTTT. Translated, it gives CASSEYSLTGELFF.

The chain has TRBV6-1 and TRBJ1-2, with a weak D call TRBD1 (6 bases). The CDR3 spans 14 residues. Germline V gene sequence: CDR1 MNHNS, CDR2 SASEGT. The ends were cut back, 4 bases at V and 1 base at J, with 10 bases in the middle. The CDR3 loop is CASSAGADNYGYTF. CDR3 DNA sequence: TGTGCCAGCAGTGCAGGGGCGGATAACTATGGCTACACCTTC.

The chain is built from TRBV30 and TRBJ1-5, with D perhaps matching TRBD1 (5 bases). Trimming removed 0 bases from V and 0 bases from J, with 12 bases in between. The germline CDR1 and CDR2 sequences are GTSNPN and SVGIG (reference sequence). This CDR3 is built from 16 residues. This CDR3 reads CAWSVGTGYSNQPQHF. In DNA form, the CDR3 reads TGTGCCTGGAGTGTAGGAACAGGATATAGCAATCAGCCCCAGCATTTT.

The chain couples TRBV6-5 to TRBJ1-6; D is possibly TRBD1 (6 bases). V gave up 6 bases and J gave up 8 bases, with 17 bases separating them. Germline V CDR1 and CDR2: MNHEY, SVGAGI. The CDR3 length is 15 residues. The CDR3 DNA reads TGTGCCAGCAGCCGCGACAGGCTCATGGATTCACCCCTCCACTTT. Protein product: CASSRDRLMDSPLHF.

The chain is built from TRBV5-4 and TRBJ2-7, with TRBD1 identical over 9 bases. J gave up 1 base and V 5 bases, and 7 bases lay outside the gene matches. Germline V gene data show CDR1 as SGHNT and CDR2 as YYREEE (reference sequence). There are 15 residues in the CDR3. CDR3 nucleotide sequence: TGTGCCAGCAGTTTGTTCGGGACAGGGTCCTACGAGCAGTACTTC. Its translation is CASSLFGTGSYEQYF.

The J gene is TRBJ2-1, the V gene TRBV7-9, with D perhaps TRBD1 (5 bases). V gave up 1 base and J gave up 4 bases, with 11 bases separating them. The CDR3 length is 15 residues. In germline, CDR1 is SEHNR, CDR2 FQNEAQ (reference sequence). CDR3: CASSLVEDIYNEQFF. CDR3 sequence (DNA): TGTGCCAGCAGCTTAGTTGAGGACATATACAATGAGCAGTTCTTC.